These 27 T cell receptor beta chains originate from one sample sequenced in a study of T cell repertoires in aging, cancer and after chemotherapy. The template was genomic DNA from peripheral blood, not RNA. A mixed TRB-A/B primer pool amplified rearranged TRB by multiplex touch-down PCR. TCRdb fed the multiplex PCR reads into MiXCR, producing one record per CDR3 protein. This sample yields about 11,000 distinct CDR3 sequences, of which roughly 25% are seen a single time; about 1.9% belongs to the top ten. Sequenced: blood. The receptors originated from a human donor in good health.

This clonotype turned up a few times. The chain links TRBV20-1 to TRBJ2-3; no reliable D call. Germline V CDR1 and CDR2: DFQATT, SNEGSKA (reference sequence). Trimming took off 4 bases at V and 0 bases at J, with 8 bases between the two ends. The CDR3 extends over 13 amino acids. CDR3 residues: CSAKIPSTDTQYF. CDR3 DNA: TGCAGTGCTAAGATCCCAAGCACAGATACGCAGTATTTT.

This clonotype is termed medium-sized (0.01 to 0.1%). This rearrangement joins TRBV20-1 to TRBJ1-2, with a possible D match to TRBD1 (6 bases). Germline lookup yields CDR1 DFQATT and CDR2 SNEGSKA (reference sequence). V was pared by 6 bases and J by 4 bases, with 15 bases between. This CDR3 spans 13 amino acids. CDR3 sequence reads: CSALVGGSYGYTF. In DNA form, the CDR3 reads TGCAGTGCGCTAGTTGGGGGCAGCTATGGCTACACCTTC.

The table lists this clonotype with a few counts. CDR3 in amino acids: CASSRGTSGGLPGGTDTQYF. The DNA of the CDR3 is TGTGCCAGCAGTCGAGGGACTAGCGGGGGTCTTCCTGGGGGCACAGATACGCAGTATTTT. The chain employs TRBV6-5 and TRBJ2-3, with 14 positions matching TRBD2. Germline V gene lookup returns CDR1 MNHEY and CDR2 SVGAGI. The CDR3 covers 20 residues. The junction had 14 bases not matched to a gene; V was cut back by 5 bases and J by 1 base.

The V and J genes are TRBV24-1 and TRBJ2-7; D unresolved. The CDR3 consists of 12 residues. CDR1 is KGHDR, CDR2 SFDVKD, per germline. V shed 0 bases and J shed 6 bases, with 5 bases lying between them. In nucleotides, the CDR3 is TGTGCCACCAGTGATTTGACCCCCGAGCAGTACTTC. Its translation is CATSDLTPEQYF.

CDR3 DNA: TGTGCCAGCTCATTTAAGGGCAGATCGAACACTGAAGCTTTCTTT. This sequence encodes CASSFKGRSNTEAFF. The genes are TRBV18 and TRBJ1-1; D remains unclear. Trimming pared 5 bases from V and 1 base from J, leaving 14 bases between. Germline-derived CDR1 and CDR2 are KGHSH and LQKENI. This CDR3 spans 15 amino acids.

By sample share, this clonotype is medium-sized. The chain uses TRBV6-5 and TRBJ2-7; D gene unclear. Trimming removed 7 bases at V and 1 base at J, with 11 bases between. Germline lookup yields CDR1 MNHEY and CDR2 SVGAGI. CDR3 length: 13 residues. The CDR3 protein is CASTARGSYEQYF. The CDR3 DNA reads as TGTGCCAGCACCGCCCGTGGGTCCTACGAGCAGTACTTC.

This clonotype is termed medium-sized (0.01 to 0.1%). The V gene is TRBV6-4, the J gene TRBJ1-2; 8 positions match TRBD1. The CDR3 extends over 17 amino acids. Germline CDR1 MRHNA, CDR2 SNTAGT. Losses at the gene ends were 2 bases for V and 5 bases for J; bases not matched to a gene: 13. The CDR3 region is CASSDGQGGAGIYGYTF. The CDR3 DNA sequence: TGTGCCAGCAGTGACGGACAGGGTGGAGCCGGCATATATGGCTACACCTTC.

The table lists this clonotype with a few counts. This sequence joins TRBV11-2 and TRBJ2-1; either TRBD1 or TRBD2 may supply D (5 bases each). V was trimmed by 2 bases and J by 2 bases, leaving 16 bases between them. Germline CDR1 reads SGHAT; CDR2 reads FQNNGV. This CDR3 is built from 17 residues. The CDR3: CASSLRERGLAYNEQFF. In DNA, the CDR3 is TGTGCCAGCAGCTTACGTGAACGGGGCCTCGCCTACAATGAGCAGTTCTTC.

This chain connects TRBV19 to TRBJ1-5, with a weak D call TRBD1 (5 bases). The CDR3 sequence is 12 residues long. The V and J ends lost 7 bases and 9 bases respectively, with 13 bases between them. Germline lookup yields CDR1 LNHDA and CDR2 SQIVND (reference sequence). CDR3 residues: CASKASGGPQHF. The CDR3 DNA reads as TGTGCCAGTAAGGCTAGCGGGGGGCCCCAGCATTTT.

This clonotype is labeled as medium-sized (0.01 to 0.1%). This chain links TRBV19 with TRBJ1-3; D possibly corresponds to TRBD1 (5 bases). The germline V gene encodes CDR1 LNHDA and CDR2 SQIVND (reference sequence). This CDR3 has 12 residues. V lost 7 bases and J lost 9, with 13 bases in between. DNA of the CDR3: TGTGCCAGTACCGCCGGGGGAGGCACCATATATTTT. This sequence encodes CASTAGGGTIYF.

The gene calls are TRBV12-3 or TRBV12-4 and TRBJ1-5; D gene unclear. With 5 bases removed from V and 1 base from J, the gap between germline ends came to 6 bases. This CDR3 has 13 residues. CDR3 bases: TGTGCCAGCAGTCTGAGGAGCAATCAGCCCCAGCATTTT. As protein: CASSLRSNQPQHF.

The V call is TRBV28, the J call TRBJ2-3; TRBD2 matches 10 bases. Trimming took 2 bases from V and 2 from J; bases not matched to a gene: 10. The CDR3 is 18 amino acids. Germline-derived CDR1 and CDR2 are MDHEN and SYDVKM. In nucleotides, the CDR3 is TGTGCCAGCAGTTTAGGCCTTTTTAGCGGGGGGAACACAGATACGCAGTATTTT. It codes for CASSLGLFSGGNTDTQYF.

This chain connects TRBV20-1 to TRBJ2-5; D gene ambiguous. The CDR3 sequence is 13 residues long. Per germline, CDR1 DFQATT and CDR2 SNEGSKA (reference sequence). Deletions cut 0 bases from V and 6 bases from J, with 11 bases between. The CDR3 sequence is CSARDRGVKTQYF. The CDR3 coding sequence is TGCAGTGCTAGAGATCGTGGGGTGAAGACCCAGTACTTC.

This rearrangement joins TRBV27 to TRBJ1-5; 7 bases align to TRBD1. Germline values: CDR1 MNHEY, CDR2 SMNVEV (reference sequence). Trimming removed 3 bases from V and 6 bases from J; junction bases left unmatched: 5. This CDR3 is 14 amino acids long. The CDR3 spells CASSFRGPGQPQHF. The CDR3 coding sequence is TGTGCCAGCAGTTTTAGGGGGCCGGGTCAGCCCCAGCATTTT.

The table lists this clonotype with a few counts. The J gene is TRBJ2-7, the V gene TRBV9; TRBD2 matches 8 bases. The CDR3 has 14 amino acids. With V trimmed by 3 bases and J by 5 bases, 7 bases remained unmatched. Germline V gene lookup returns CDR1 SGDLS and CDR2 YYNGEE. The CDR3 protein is CASSALAGSDEQYF. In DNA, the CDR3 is TGTGCCAGCAGCGCCTTAGCGGGGAGCGACGAGCAGTACTTC.

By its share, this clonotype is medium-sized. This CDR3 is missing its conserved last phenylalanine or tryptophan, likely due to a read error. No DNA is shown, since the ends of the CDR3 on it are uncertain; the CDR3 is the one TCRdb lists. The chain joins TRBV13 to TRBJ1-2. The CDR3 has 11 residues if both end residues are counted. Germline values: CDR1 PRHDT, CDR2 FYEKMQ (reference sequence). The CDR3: CASSSLGPPAL.

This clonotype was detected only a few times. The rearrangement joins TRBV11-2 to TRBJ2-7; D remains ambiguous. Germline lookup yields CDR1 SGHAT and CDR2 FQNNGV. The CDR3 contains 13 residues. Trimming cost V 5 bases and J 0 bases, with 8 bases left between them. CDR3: CASSPKGSYEQYF. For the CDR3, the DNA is TGTGCCAGCAGCCCCAAAGGCTCCTACGAGCAGTACTTC.

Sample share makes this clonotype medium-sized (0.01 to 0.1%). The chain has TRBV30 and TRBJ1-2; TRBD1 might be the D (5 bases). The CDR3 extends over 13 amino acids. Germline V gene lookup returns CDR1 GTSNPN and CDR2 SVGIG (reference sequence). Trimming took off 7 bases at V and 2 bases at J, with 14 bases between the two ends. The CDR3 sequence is CASPKGRNYGYTF. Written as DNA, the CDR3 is TGTGCCTCCCCGAAGGGGCGGAACTATGGCTACACCTTC.

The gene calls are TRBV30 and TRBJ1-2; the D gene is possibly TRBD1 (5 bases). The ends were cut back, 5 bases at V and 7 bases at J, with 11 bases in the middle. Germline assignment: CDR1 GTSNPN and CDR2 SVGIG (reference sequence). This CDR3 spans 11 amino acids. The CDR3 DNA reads TGTGCCTGGGGGGGGGTGCCTGGCTACACCTTC. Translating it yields CAWGGVPGYTF.

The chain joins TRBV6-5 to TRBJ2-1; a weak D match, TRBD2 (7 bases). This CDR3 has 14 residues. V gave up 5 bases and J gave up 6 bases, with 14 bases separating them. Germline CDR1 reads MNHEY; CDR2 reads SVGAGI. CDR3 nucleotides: TGTGCCAGCAGTCGTGGGGGGGCGTCCAATGAGCAGTTCTTC. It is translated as CASSRGGASNEQFF.

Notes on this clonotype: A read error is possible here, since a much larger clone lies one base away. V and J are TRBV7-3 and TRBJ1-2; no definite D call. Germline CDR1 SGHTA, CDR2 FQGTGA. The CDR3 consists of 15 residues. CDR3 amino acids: CVSSQTKGGENGYTF. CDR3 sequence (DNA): TGTGTCAGCAGCCAAACAAAGGGCGGGGAAAATGGCTACACCTTC.

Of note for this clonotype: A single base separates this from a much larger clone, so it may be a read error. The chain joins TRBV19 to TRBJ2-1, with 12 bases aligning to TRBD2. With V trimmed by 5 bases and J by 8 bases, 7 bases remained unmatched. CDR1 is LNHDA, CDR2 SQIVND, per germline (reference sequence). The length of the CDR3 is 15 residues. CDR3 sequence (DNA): TGTGCCAGTAGTCTTAGGACTAGCGGGGTCCATGAGCAGTTCTTC. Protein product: CASSLRTSGVHEQFF.

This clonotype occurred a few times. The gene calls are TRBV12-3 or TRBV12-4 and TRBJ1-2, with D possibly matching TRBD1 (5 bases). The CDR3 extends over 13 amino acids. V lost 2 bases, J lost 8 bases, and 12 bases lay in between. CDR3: CASSLSTVRGYTF. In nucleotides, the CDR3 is TGTGCCAGCAGTTTATCGACAGTACGCGGCTACACCTTC.

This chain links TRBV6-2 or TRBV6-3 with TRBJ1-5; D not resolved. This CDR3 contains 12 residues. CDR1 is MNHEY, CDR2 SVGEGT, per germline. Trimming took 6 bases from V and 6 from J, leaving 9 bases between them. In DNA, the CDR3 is TGTGCCAGCAGGCCCGGAGGTCAGCCCCAGCATTTT. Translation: CASRPGGQPQHF.

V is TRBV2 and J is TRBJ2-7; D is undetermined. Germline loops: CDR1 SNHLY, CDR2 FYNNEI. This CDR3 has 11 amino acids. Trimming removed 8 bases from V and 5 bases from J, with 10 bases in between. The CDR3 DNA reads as TGTGCCAGCGGTGTACACCACGAGCAGTACTTC. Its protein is CASGVHHEQYF. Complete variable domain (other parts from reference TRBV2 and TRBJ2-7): EPEVTQTPSHQVTQMGQEVILRCVPISNHLYFYWYRQILGQKVEFLVSFYNNEISEKSEIFDDQFSVERPDGSNFTLKIRSTKLEDSAMYFCASGVHHEQYFGPGTRLTVT.

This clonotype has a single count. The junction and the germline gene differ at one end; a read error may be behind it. DNA of the CDR3: TGTGCCAGCAGCTTGGTTCAGGGGGGGTCCCAAGAGACCCAGCACTTC. It encodes CASSLVQGGSQETQHF. This chain links TRBV5-5 with TRBJ2-5; D may be TRBD1 or TRBD2 (7 bases each). Germline V lookup: CDR1 SGHKS, CDR2 YYEKEE (reference sequence). This CDR3 comprises 16 residues.

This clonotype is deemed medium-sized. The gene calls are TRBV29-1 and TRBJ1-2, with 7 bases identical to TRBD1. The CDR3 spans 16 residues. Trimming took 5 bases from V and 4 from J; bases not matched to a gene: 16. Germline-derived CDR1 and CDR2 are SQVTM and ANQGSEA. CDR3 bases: TGCAGCGTTATACCGGCCGGGACAGCGTGGGGCTATGGCTACACCTTC. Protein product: CSVIPAGTAWGYGYTF.